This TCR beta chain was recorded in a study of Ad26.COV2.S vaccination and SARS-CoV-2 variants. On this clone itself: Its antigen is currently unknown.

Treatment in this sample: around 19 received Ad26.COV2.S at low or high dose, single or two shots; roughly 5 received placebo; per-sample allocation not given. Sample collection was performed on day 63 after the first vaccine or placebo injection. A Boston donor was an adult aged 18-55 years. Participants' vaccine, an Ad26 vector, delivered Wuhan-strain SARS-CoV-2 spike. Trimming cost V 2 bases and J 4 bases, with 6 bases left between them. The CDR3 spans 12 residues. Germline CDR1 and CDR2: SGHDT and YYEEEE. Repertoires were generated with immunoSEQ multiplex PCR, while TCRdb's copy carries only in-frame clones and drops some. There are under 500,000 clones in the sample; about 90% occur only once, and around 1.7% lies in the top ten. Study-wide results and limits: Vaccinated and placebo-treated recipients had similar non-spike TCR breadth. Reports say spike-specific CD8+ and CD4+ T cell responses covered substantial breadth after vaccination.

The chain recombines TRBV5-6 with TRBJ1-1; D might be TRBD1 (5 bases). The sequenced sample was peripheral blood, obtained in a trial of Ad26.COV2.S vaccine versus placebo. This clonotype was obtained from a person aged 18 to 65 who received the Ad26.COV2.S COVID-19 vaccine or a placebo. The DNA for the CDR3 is TGTGCCAGCAGCTTCGGGGGCACTGAAGCTTTCTTT. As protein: CASSFGGTEAFF.